A single sample gave rise to the 6 T cell receptor beta chains below, sequenced in a study of cytomegalovirus exposure and HLA in healthy donors. Primers for the PCR totalled 60 Vbeta and 13 Jbeta. Here immunoSEQ multiplex PCR was the method, and the copy in TCRdb shows in-frame clones only, minus some. The sample holds about 170,000 clones, around 62% seen once. Sequenced material: PBMCs. These receptors were obtained from a man in his forties or fifties in good health and CMV-seronegative.

This clone was observed a few times. The chain couples TRBV30 to TRBJ1-2; 10 nucleotides agree with TRBD1. V gave up 2 bases and J gave up 4 bases; unmatched junction bases: 4. CDR1 is GTSNPN, CDR2 SVGIG, per germline (reference sequence). The CDR3 runs 14 residues. The CDR3 loop reads CAWSQGDRGYGYTF. The CDR3 bases are TGTGCCTGGAGTCAAGGGGACAGGGGCTATGGCTACACCTTC. The full variable domain, in which reference TRBV30 and TRBJ1-2 provide the parts outside the CDR3, is SQTIHQWPATLVQPVGSPLSLECTVEGTSNPNLYWYRQAAGRGLQLLFYSVGIGQISSEVPQNLSASRPQDRQFILSSKKLLLSDSGFYLCAWSQGDRGYGYTFGSGTRLTVV.

This rearrangement joins TRBV2 to TRBJ2-7; D might be TRBD2 (5 bases). The CDR3 has 14 amino acids. Between the trimmed V and J ends, which lost 8 bases and 2 bases, there was a span of 16 bases. Per the germline V gene, CDR1 is SNHLY and CDR2 is FYNNEI. CDR3 residues: CASRERRIAYEQYF. The DNA for the CDR3 is TGTGCCAGCCGGGAAAGGAGGATTGCCTACGAGCAGTACTTC.

The V gene is TRBV11-2, the J gene TRBJ2-7; D perhaps matches TRBD1 (6 bases). Germline loops: CDR1 SGHAT, CDR2 FQNNGV. The V and J ends lost 4 bases and 1 base respectively, with 11 bases between them. CDR3 length: 14 residues. In DNA form, the CDR3 reads TGTGCCAGCAGCTCCCCCGGGACATCCTACGAGCAGTACTTC. Its translation is CASSSPGTSYEQYF.

J is TRBJ1-2 and V is TRBV7-2; D is possibly TRBD1 (6 bases). Looked up from germline, CDR1 is SGHTA and CDR2 is FQGNSA. V lost 5 bases and J 4 bases, leaving 23 bases between the germline ends. The CDR3 spans 17 residues. Written as DNA, the CDR3 is TGTGCCAGCAGCCCCTTTGTAGGGGGAGCTTTTGGCTATGGCTACACCTTC. This sequence encodes CASSPFVGGAFGYGYTF. The full variable domain, its missing parts supplied by reference TRBV7-2 and TRBJ1-2, is GAGVSQSPSNKVTEKGKDVELRCDPISGHTALYWYRQSLGQGLEFLIYFQGNSAPDKSGLPSDRFSAERTGGSVSTLTIQRTQQEDSAVYLCASSPFVGGAFGYGYTFGSGTRLTVV.

The chain couples TRBV19 to TRBJ1-1; tentatively, D is TRBD1 (5 bases). The CDR3 has 13 amino acids. V shed 10 bases and J shed 1 base, with 13 bases lying between them. Germline CDR1 is LNHDA and CDR2 is SQIVND (reference sequence). CDR3 residues: CAIRTSRNTEAFF. CDR3 DNA: TGTGCCATAAGGACAAGTCGGAACACTGAAGCTTTCTTT.

This chain connects TRBV5-1 to TRBJ1-1; D not resolved. CDR1 is SGHRS and CDR2 is YFSETQ in the germline V gene. CDR3 length: 14 amino acids. The V gene lost 0 bases and the J gene lost 4 bases, with 10 bases spanning the gap. CDR3 sequence reads: CASSLARTGTEAFF. The CDR3 DNA reads as TGCGCCAGCAGCTTGGCAAGGACTGGCACTGAAGCTTTCTTT. Together with reference TRBV5-1 and TRBJ1-1, the CDR3 gives the full variable domain: KAGVTQTPRYLIKTRGQQVTLSCSPISGHRSVSWYQQTPGQGLQFLFEYFSETQRNKGNFPGRFSGRQFSNSRSEMNVSTLELGDSALYLCASSLARTGTEAFFGQGTRLTVV.